The subject of this entry is one TCR beta chain. Its antigen is not known. Losses at the gene ends were 5 bases for V and 2 bases for J; bases not matched to a gene: 5. CDR1 is SGHVS, CDR2 FNYEAQ, per germline. The CDR3 extends over 15 amino acids. The sample is drawn from a study of vaccination and CD4 T cells after COVID-19. Study-wide context: Post-vaccine sampling followed dose two by a median about 72 days (range 14 to 241). Overlapping peptides covering the spike proteins of SARS-CoV-2, HCoV-NL63, HCoV-OC43 and HCoV-229E were added to stimulate cells.

The treatment: 10-day PBMC culture with coronavirus spike peptide pools or control peptides (ViraFEST assay). Approximately 1.8 million PBMCs were grown per well alongside about 10 IU/ml IL-2 and roughly 9.4 ug/ml peptide pools. Sequenced with the Oncomine TCR Beta short-read assay was DNA taken from cultured CD4+ T cells. Genomic DNA was drawn out of CD4+ T cells grown in culture. TCRdb re-analysed the PCR reads in MiXCR, keeping a single row per CDR3 protein. The sample contains 15,000 to 17,000 distinct CDR3 sequences, approximately 40% of which appear only once. The sequencing input was cultured CD4+ T cells from blood. The clonotype comes from a human donor with COVID-19. The V call is TRBV7-6, the J call TRBJ2-5, with 10 bases aligning to TRBD2. CDR3 DNA: TGTGCCAGCAGCACCGGGACTAGCGTTCAAGAGACCCAGTACTTC. Protein sequence: CASSTGTSVQETQYF.